The following is a T cell receptor (beta chain) sequence with its context. It has no known antigen specificity. Germline and junction disagree at one end, which may indicate a read error. The cohort comprised more than 550 healthy bone marrow donors. Cohort members were all nominally healthy when sampled, although unrecorded immune exposures were likely present. The donor was CMV seropositive and was included in the group of 250 to 300 seropositive cohort members. Each donor provided a peripheral blood sample, and peripheral blood mononuclear cells were used for TCR beta sequencing. The Qiagen DNeasy Blood Extraction Kit was used to extract genomic DNA from the blood cell samples. Via the germline V gene (reference sequence), CDR1 is SEHNR and CDR2 FQNEAQ. From cysteine to phenylalanine, the CDR3 is 15 amino acids long. CDR3 DNA is the only sequence kept; it has 45 bases, read in frame from the first base.

The data originate from a study of cytomegalovirus exposure and HLA in healthy donors (dated by TCRdb to 2017 to 2019). The study in broad terms: An earlier analysis of fewer than 750 of the donors reported 276 Gb of sequence data and approximately 120 million unique TCR beta sequences obtained from about 200 million T cells. Roughly 300 gigabases of sequencing data and some 85 million unique TCR sequences were included in an early release covering roughly 700 HLA-typed donors. Among the approximately 400 genotyped donors, approximately 77% belonged to the genetic ancestry cluster associated with self-reported Caucasian donors. The study was designed to test whether signatures of past pathogen exposure could be identified by cataloging public T cell receptors. The study used immunosequencing to profile the T cell repertoires of 670 or so subjects and linked those repertoires to cytomegalovirus serostatus. In addition to the first cohort of 666 subjects, a separate validation cohort of 120 different subjects was used. To predict cytomegalovirus infection status, the study combined high-throughput TCR immunosequencing, statistical association of individual TCRs with disease status, and machine learning. A later analysis re-examined previously published TCR beta repertoires from roughly 650 donors and added high-resolution HLA genotyping to investigate patterns of TCR occurrence. Rather than drawing on any new phenotypic data, the later analysis identified candidate immune exposures from TCR beta sequences and the way those sequences occurred across donors. To decide whether each TCR beta V gene segment behaved as functional or pseudogenic, an earlier analysis of nearly 600 of the donors relied on high-throughput TCR beta sequencing. Donor age, sex, ethnicity and CMV serostatus were compiled together with the repertoire data. Genome-wide SNP genotypes for about three fifths of the roughly 670 donors were used in a later genetic analysis, which treated that subset as a discovery cohort. All discovery cohort repertoires had been generated on a single sequencing platform. Class I and class II HLA loci were covered by the typing at four-digit resolution. The number of donors typed differed by locus, with roughly 629-640 for A, B, C, DRB1 and DQB1, over 500 for DQA1, 600 to 610 for DPA1, and roughly 450 for DPB1. Because of strong linkage in the cohort, roughly five DR-DQ haplotypes were treated as single units for association and clustering. Across approximately 400 genotyped donors of the cohort, an average of approximately 200,000 unique TCR beta nucleotide sequences per donor were sequenced, and approximately 17% of those sequences were non-productive.

Library creation used the immunoSEQ multiplex PCR assay. The multiplex PCR relied on a mix of 60 forward primers for TCR Vbeta segments and 13 reverse primers for TCR Jbeta segments. A multiplex PCR assay on genomic DNA amplified the CDR3 region of rearranged TCR beta genes. The amplified TCR beta libraries were sequenced on the Illumina HiSeq System as 87-base-pair reads. Regarding the original processing steps: A later analysis counted about 80 million unique TCR beta chains across the 700 or so repertoires, and 10 million to 11 million of these chains were shared by at least two donors. A nearest-neighbor algorithm error-corrected the raw reads and collapsed the reads into unique sequences, merging closely related sequences to remove PCR and sequencing errors. Alignment of CDR3 sequences to IMGT reference sequences was used to assign V, D and J gene segments. Each retained sequence needed at least a six-nucleotide match to both a V gene segment and a J gene segment. Rearrangements were classified as productive when the CDR3 lacked stop codons and remained in frame with V and J, and all other rearrangements were classified as non-productive. Following IMGT convention, CDR3 was defined as the stretch from the second conserved V-encoded cysteine to the conserved J-encoded phenylalanine. The earlier analysis of about 640 of the donors excluded any sequence lacking an unambiguous match to a single V gene segment. In an earlier analysis of 450 to 750 of the donors, a V segment was called functional when productive rearrangements were above 56.7%, and segregating when the standard deviation between donors exceeded 5%. A statistical classification framework was built for diagnosing cytomegalovirus status from the catalog of TCR beta chain sequences. In a later analysis, TCR nucleotide sequences were compared against IMGT/GENE-DB human TR gene sequences so that V and J genes could be assigned. Using the TCRdist pipeline, a later analysis assigned CDR3 sequences along with most-parsimonious VDJ recombination scenarios. In a later analysis, each TCR beta chain was defined by its CDR3 amino acid sequence together with its V-gene family, and reads without a unique V-gene family were excluded. In a later analysis, several hundred highly shared, low-generation-probability nucleotide sequences were removed to address suspected cross-contamination and a sequencing artifact. A later analysis calculated a clonal expansion index for each public chain from normalized within-repertoire ranks of inferred template counts. In a later analysis, generation probabilities were computed using a VDJ recombination model fitted to out-of-frame rearrangements, and the results were checked against IGoR. A later analysis scored TCR-TCR, TCR-HLA and TCR-CMV co-occurrence with hypergeometric tests, applying a repertoire-size bias correction to TCR pairs. A later analysis estimated false discovery rates by permuting HLA or CMV assignments 20 times. In a later analysis, co-occurring TCRs were grouped with DBSCAN, and TCRdist sequence similarity was added when clustering was performed within HLA-allele-positive subsets. Co-occurrence clustering excluded repertoires with fewer than 30,000 or more than 120,000 public chains, plus five with anomalous nucleotide sharing. TCRdb carries this immuneACCESS record with in-frame sequences only. Its versions omit some clonotypes, under half of them owing to an unresolved V gene in the studies checked, with the rest unexplained. V and J calls and clone size follow that table, whereas D and trimming were derived from the DNA. Here the sample has more than 90,000 clones; about 76% occur a single time. In total, the top ten clones hold 4.2% of the sample.

The study at large found these results: A later analysis found that most CMV-associated TCR beta chains appeared HLA-restricted, with HLA associations seemingly driven largely by CMV exposure. Linkage disequilibrium might explain the correlated functional status among segregating V segments, but an unknown experimental factor could not be excluded. HLA typing was unavailable for some donors at each locus, so association tests used only the typed subset. In vitro tests confirmed that three of the cytomegalovirus-associated TCR beta chains recognize cytomegalovirus antigens. The classifier was reported to diagnose cytomegalovirus status with high specificity and sensitivity in both the original and validation cohorts. The 87-base-pair reads could not distinguish some IMGT-functional V segments, including TRBV6-2 and TRBV6-3, so those segments were excluded. A later analysis found that TCR association rates varied across HLA loci, with DRB1 alleles showing the most associated TCRs and HLA-C alleles the fewest. A further reported finding was that TCR beta sequences accurately predicted the HLA-A and HLA-B alleles for most subjects in the first cohort. Several of the top co-occurrence clusters appeared to be linked to parvovirus B19, influenza, CMV and Epstein-Barr virus, according to a later analysis. In a later genetic analysis, a missense DCLRE1C variant was associated with V-gene and J-gene trimming of TCR beta chains, and the association was replicated in an independent cohort. It was suggested by the authors that the approach could potentially be generalized to other disease states and immunological phenotypes. Compared with equally common non-associated chains, HLA-associated TCR beta chains in a later analysis were more clonally expanded and had lower generation probabilities. Roughly uniform sequencing depth across donors was assumed in presence/absence analyses, although this assumption may not hold. The study gave a list of about 170 TCR beta chains associated with cytomegalovirus. At a false discovery rate of 0.05, a later analysis linked under 20,000 TCR beta sequences to specific HLA alleles. Most TCR sequences were observed very rarely across donors, whereas some public TCRs were present in many individuals. Because counts were too low, about 18 rarely observed V segments, including chromosome 9 orphons, were excluded from the earlier analysis of some 540 of the donors. For the cohort, immune exposure information was limited to CMV serostatus. This cohort had only TCR beta chains sequenced, and the lack of alpha or paired-chain data limited which features could be detected. In an earlier analysis of 587 of the donors, most TCR beta V segments appeared in productive rearrangements about 87% or about 30% of the time, broadly matching IMGT annotations. Assigning TCR associations to individual alleles was difficult when HLA alleles, especially DR and DQ, strongly co-occurred. In a later genetic analysis, fewer N-insertions in productive TCRs were reported among donors in an Asian-associated ancestry cluster than the 666-donor mean. A cluster of highly shared sequence variants was judged likely to be a technical artifact of the sequencing pipeline.

The V and J segments used are TRBV7-9 and TRBJ2-1, and 8 bases in between align with TRBD2. The source of this sequence is an older woman in good health and CMV-seropositive. The material sequenced was PBMCs. The CDR3 in this case is CSSSLGTRYTNEQFF. The nucleotide sequence is given as TGTTCCAGCAGCTTAGGGACTAGATACACCAATGAGCAGTTCTTC.